This T cell receptor beta chain originates from a study of CD8+CD57+ T cells in acquired aplastic anemia (dated by TCRdb to between 2017 and 2018). The study in broad terms: On average, sorted CD4+ and CD8+ cells yielded around 3.1 ug of extracted DNA, with a range of about 0.17 to 27.4 ug. A CD8+CD57+ expansion meant a frequency higher than the mean frequency seen in healthy subjects.

Its CDR3 holds 16 amino acids, cysteine through phenylalanine. Only the CDR3 region is kept as DNA, spanning 48 bases read in frame from base 1. The germline V gene (reference sequence) sets CDR1 to LNHNV and CDR2 to YYDKDF. Relative to germline, V is 2 bases shorter and J is 3 bases shorter, with 15 bases between their ends. What the authors observed across the whole study: Patients and healthy controls showed no significant difference in CD8+ Simpson's diversity (P=0.060). Some 30 CD8+ CDR3 sequences were found to be shared between patients and controls, but these sequences appeared to be highly expressed in patients and within the immunodominant clones of the patients.

As for this clonotype: The target of this receptor is not known. Qualities for individual bases were not recorded, and no much larger clone is one base off.

The patients picked for sequencing were ones in whom flow cytometry had shown an expansion of CD8+CD57+ cells. Severe acquired aplastic anemia was diagnosed in all patients according to International Study of Aplastic Anemia and Agranulocytosis and Camitta criteria. At the time blood was sampled, none of the patients had received any therapy. In the study, sorted CD4+ and CD8+ blood T cells from patients with severe aplastic anemia and from healthy subjects underwent deep sequencing of TCR repertoires. Patients were enrolled in the USA under clinicaltrials.gov protocols 00001620, 01623167, 00001397, 00071045, 00081523 and 00961064. Ficoll-Paque density gradient centrifugation was used to isolate peripheral blood mononuclear cells. CD4+ and CD8+ T cells were sorted by FACS or magnetic beads before DNA extraction. TCR beta VDJ combination and CDR3 sequence profiling used genomic DNA as the template. An Illumina HiSeq 2000 was used for TCR repertoire sequencing. In the source study's methods: TRBV/TRBJ rearrangement plots, CDR3 size and DJ length profiles, and Simpson's diversity index were used to assess repertoires. The most abundant DNA sequence in the deep sequencing data was defined as the immunodominant clone. CDR3 amino acid sequences were checked for sharing between subjects and were compared against published repertoires and the VDJdb database. The public reads were reanalyzed by TCRdb: fastp trimming at Q25, MiXCR alignment, in-frame beta chains only. Rows merge per CDR3 protein into single entries with the most common DNA and genes. Clone size and V and J calls follow TCRdb, not the original study. This sample has 150,000 to 200,000 distinct CDR3 sequences in its table, and about 50% of those were observed once. The ten largest make up more than 30% of the sample.

The TCR sequence derives from a human donor with aplastic anemia. The sequenced material came from sorted CD4+, CD8+, or CD8+CD57+ T cells (not recorded which) from PBMCs. The chain is assembled from TRBV15 and TRBJ2-3; the D call is possibly TRBD1 or TRBD2, each sharing 5 bases. The CDR3 region has the sequence CATSRSRTGATDTQYF. Read as DNA, the sequence is TGTGCCACCAGCAGATCTAGGACTGGGGCGACAGATACGCAGTATTTT. Where the CDR3 stops, the reference TRBV15 and TRBJ2-3 genes take over; the full variable domain is DAMVIQNPRYQVTQFGKPVTLSCSQTLNHNVMYWYQQKSSQAPKLLFHYYDKDFNNEADTPDNFQSRRPNTSFCFLDIRSPGLGDTAMYLCATSRSRTGATDTQYFGPGTRLTVL.